The rows below give T cell receptor beta chains drawn from one sample of a study of T cells in Graves' hyperthyroidism and ophthalmopathy. TCRdb re-called the multiplex PCR reads with MiXCR, one entry per CDR3 protein. This table holds approximately 300,000 distinct CDR3 sequences, roughly 18% found once. Sequenced input: blood. The receptors here all came from a man aged 50 to 59 with Graves' ophthalmopathy. CDR3s leave out the opening cysteine and the closing phenylalanine or tryptophan. D genes are given only for firm matches.

cdr3_aa,d_call,v_call,j_call
ASRLPGRQETQY,-,TRBV3-1,TRBJ2-5
ASSSGGSGSTGELF,TRBD2,TRBV7-9,TRBJ2-2
ASSSAGETNYGYT,-,TRBV27,TRBJ1-2
ASSLVTGGKEKLF,TRBD1,TRBV7-2,TRBJ1-4
ASSEGRPDNEQF,-,TRBV10-1,TRBJ2-1
ASSQEFGGSYEQY,TRBD2,TRBV4-1,TRBJ2-7
ASSPTGQSYEQY,TRBD1,TRBV7-9,TRBJ2-7
ASGFTGAGELF,TRBD1,TRBV12-5,TRBJ2-2
ASSYSRRGGEQY,-,TRBV6-6,TRBJ2-7
ASSQQGSYEQY,-,TRBV28,TRBJ2-7
ASSYHDGELF,-,TRBV6-9,TRBJ2-2
ANSIQGNNQPQH,-,TRBV7-8,TRBJ1-5
ASSQVAGALETQY,TRBD2,TRBV14,TRBJ2-5
ASSDGGPGNSPLH,-,TRBV2,TRBJ1-6
ASSLIAGGEQY,TRBD2,TRBV7-2,TRBJ2-7
ASSRGGGRGETQY,TRBD2,TRBV7-3,TRBJ2-5
ASSEGTGFTDTQY,TRBD1,TRBV9,TRBJ2-3
ASSYRGPGNQPQH,TRBD1,TRBV28,TRBJ1-5
ASSLTPGGGNQPQH,TRBD1,TRBV28,TRBJ1-5
SARQGMDRVTDTQY,TRBD1,TRBV20-1,TRBJ2-3
ASSLMGAGELF,-,TRBV5-1,TRBJ2-2
ASSFRTGGNTEAF,TRBD1,TRBV5-1,TRBJ1-1
ASNQREGVYNEQF,TRBD2,TRBV11-1,TRBJ2-1
SASAGTEQF,-,TRBV20-1,TRBJ2-1
ASSLGFNSRADEQY,-,TRBV5-8,TRBJ2-7
ASSLGQGRAF,TRBD1,TRBV5-5,TRBJ1-1
ASSVGPGDYGYT,-,TRBV9,TRBJ1-2
NPEMNTEAF,-,TRBV29-1,TRBJ1-1
ASSAGTEVQETQY,TRBD1,TRBV6-1,TRBJ2-5
ASSLAEGFHYGYT,-,TRBV5-1,TRBJ1-2
ATSGGGSGRQETQY,TRBD2,TRBV24-1,TRBJ2-5
AWSNRGRETQY,TRBD1,TRBV30,TRBJ2-5
ASSLPTGGPTEAF,TRBD1,TRBV7-8,TRBJ1-1
ASSATTDSYEQY,-,TRBV3-1,TRBJ2-7
ASSGGGTTNEKLF,-,TRBV7-9,TRBJ1-4
SVARDSHEQY,TRBD1,TRBV29-1,TRBJ2-7
ASSLLGATSEQY,-,TRBV5-1,TRBJ2-7
ASSRLLALVTDTQY,TRBD2,TRBV5-4,TRBJ2-3
ASSVGGQGTDTQY,TRBD1,TRBV9,TRBJ2-3
ASSVDFDDQPQH,-,TRBV9,TRBJ1-5
ATSASGAENTIY,-,TRBV15,TRBJ1-3
SVRRWGQLSSYEQY,TRBD1,TRBV20-1,TRBJ2-7
ASSLRATYEQY,-,TRBV12-3/TRBV12-4,TRBJ2-7
ASSAPGQGRETQY,TRBD1,TRBV19,TRBJ2-5
ATRIGSSGELF,-,TRBV24-1,TRBJ2-2
SATRLAGEETDTQY,TRBD2,TRBV20-1,TRBJ2-3
ASLSRGTRYSYNEQF,TRBD2,TRBV19,TRBJ2-1
ASSLLLAAGRVAQY,-,TRBV7-8,TRBJ2-5
ASSLFRGDGQPQH,-,TRBV27,TRBJ1-5
ASSVAGQVGEKLF,TRBD1,TRBV9,TRBJ1-4